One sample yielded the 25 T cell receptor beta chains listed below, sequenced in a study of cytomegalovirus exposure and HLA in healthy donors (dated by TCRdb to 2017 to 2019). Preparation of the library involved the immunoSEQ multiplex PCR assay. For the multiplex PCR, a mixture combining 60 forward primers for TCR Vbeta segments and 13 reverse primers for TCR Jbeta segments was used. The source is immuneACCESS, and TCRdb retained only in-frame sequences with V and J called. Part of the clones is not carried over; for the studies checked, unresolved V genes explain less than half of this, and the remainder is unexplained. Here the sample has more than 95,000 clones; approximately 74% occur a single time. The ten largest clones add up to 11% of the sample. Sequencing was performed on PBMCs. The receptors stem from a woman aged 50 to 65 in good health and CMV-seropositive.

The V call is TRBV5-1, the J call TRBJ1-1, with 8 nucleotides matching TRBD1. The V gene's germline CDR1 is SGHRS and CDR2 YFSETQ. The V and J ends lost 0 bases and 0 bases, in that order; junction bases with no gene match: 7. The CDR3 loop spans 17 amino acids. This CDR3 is CASSLVGQGDLNTEAFF. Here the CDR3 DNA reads TGCGCCAGCAGCTTGGTAGGACAGGGCGATTTGAACACTGAAGCTTTCTTT.

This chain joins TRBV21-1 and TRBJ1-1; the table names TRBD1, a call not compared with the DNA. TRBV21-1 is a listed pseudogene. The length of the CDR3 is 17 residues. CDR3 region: CASNPRGTGCMNTEAFF. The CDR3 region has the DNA TGTGCCAGCAACCCACGGGGGACAGGGTGTATGAACACTGAAGCTTTCTTT.

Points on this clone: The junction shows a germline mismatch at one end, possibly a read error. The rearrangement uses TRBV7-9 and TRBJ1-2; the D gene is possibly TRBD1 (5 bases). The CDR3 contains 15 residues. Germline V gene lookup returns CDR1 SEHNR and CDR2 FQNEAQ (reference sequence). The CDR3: CASSPIGQGIPGYAF. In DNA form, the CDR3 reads TGTGCCAGCAGCCCCATCGGGCAGGGCATTCCGGGCTACGCCTTC.

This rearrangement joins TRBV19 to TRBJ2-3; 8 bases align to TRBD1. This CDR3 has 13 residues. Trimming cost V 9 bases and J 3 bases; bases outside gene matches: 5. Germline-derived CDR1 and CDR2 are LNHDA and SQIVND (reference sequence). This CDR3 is CASQGDRTDTQYF. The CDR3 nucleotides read TGTGCCAGCCAAGGGGACAGGACAGATACGCAGTATTTT.

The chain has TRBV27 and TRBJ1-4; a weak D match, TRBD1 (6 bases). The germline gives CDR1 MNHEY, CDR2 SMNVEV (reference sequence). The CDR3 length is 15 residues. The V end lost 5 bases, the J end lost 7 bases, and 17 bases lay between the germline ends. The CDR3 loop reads CASSPRTVWGEKLFF. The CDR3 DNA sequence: TGTGCCAGCAGTCCACGGACAGTCTGGGGTGAAAAACTGTTTTTT.

DNA for the CDR3: TGTGCCAGCAACTCCGGGGGGAACACTGAAGCTTTCTTT. It is translated as CASNSGGNTEAFF. This chain connects TRBV7-9 to TRBJ1-1; tentative D call: TRBD1 (5 bases). Trimming removed 7 bases from V and 1 base from J, with 10 bases in between. The CDR3 extends over 13 amino acids. Looked up from germline, CDR1 is SEHNR and CDR2 is FQNEAQ (reference sequence).

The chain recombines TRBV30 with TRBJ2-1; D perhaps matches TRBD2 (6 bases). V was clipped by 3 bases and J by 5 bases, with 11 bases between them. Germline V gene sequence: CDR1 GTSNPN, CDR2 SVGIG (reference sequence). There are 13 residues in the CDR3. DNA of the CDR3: TGTGCCTGGAGCCGTAGCGGAAACAATGAGCAGTTCTTC. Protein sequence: CAWSRSGNNEQFF.

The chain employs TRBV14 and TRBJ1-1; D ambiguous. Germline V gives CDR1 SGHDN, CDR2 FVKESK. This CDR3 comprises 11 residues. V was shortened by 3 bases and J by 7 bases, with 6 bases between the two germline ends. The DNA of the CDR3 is TGTGCCAGCAGCCACATTCATGAAGCTTTCTTT. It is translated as CASSHIHEAFF.

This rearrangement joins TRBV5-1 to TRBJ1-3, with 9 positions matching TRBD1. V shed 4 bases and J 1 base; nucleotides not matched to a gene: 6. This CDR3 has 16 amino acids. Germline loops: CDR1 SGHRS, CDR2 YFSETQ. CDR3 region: CASSRDRGSSGNTIYF. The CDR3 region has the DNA TGCGCCAGCAGCCGAGACAGGGGGTCTTCTGGAAACACCATATATTTT.

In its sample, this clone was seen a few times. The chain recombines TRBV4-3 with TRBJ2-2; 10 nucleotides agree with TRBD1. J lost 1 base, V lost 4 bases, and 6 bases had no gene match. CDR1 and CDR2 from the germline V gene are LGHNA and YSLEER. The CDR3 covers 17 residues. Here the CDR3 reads CASSPRTGGRNTGELFF. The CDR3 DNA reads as TGCGCCAGCAGCCCCCGGACAGGGGGGAGGAACACCGGGGAGCTGTTTTTT.

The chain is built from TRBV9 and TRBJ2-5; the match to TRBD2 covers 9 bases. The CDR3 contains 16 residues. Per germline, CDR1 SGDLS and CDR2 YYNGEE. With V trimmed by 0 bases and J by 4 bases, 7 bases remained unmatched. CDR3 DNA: TGTGCCAGCAGCGTAGGATTCCGCGGGGGGGGAGAGACCCAGTACTTC. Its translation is CASSVGFRGGGETQYF.

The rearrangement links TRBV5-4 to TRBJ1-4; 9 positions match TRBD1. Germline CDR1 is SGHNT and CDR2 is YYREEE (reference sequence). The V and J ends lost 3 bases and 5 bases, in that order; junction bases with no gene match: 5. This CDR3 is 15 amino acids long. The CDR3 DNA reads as TGTGCCAGCAGCTCAGCCGGGACAGGGAATGAAAAACTGTTTTTT. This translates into CASSSAGTGNEKLFF.

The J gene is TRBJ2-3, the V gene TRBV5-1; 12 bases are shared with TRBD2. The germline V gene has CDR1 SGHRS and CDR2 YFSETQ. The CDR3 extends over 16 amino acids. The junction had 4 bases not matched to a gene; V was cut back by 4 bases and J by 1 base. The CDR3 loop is CASSTLAGGGTDTQYF. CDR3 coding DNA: TGCGCCAGCAGCACCCTAGCGGGAGGGGGCACAGATACGCAGTATTTT.

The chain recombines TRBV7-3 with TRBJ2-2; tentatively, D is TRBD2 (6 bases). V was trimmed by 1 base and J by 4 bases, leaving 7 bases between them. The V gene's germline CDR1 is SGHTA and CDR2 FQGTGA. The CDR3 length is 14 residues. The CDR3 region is CASSLSGITGELFF. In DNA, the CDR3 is TGTGCCAGCAGCTTAAGCGGGATCACCGGGGAGCTGTTTTTT. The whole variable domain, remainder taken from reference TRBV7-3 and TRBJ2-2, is GAGVSQTPSNKVTEKGKYVELRCDPISGHTALYWYRQSLGQGPEFLIYFQGTGAADDSGLPNDRFFAVRPEGSVSTLKIQRTERGDSAVYLCASSLSGITGELFFGEGSRLTVL.

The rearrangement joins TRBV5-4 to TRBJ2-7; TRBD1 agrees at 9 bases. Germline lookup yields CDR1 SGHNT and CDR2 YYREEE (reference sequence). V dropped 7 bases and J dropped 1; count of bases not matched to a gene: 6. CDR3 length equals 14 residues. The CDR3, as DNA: TGTGCCAGCCGCTCCGGGACAGGGTCCTACGAGCAGTACTTC. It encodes CASRSGTGSYEQYF.

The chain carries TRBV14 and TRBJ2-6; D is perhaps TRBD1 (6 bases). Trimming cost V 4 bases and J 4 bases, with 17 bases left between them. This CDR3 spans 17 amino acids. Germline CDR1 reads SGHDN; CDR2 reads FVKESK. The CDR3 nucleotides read TGTGCCAGCAGCCCTACTAGAACAGGGTACGGGGCCAACGTCCTGACTTTC. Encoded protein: CASSPTRTGYGANVLTF.

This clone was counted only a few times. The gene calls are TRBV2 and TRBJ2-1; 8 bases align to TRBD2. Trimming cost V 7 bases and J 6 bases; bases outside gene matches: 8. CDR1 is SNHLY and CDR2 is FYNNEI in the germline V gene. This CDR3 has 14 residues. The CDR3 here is CASMKRESPNEQFF. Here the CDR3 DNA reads TGTGCCAGCATGAAGCGGGAGTCTCCCAATGAGCAGTTCTTC.

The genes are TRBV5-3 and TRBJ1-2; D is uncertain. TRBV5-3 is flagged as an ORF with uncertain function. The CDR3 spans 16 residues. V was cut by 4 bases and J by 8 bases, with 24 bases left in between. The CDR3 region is CARSGRTTLGRRGYTF. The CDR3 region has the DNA TGTGCCAGAAGCGGCCGGACTACTCTAGGGCGGCGGGGCTACACCTTC.

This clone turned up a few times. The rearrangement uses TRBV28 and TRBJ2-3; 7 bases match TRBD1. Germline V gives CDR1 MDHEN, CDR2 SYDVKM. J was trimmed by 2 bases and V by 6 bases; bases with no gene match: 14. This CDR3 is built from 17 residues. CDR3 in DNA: TGTGCCAGCAGCACCCCGACAGGGAACACCTTCACAGATACGCAGTATTTT. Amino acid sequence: CASSTPTGNTFTDTQYF.

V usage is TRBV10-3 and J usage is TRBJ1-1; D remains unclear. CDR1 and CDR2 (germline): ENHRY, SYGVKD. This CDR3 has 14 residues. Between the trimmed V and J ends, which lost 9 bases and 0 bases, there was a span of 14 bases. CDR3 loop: CAITEGIMNTEAFF. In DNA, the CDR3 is TGTGCCATTACAGAAGGAATCATGAACACTGAAGCTTTCTTT.

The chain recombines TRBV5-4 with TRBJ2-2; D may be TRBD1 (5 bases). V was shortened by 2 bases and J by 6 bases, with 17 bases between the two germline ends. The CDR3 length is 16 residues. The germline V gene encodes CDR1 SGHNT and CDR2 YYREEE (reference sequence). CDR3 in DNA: TGTGCCAGCAGCTTAGGCAGGGTCTCTCTCTCCGGGGAGCTGTTTTTT. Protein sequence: CASSLGRVSLSGELFF. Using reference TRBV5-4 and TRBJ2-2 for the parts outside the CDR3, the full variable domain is ETGVTQSPTHLIKTRGQQVTLRCSSQSGHNTVSWYQQALGQGPQFIFQYYREEENGRGNFPPRFSGLQFPNYSSELNVNALELDDSALYLCASSLGRVSLSGELFFGEGSRLTVL.

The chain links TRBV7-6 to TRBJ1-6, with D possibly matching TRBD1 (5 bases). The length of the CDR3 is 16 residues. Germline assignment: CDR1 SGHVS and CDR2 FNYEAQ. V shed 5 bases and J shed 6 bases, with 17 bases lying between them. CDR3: CASSRGQGGGNSPLHF. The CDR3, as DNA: TGTGCCAGCAGCCGAGGGCAGGGCGGGGGTAATTCACCCCTCCACTTT. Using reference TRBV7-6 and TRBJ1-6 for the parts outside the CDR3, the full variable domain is GAGVSQSPRYKVTKRGQDVALRCDPISGHVSLYWYRQALGQGPEFLTYFNYEAQQDKSGLPNDRFSAERPEGSISTLTIQRTEQRDSAMYRCASSRGQGGGNSPLHFGNGTRLTVT.

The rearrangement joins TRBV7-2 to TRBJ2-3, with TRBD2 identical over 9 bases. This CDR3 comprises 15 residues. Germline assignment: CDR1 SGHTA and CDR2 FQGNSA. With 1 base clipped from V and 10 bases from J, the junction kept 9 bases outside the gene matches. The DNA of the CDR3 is TGTGCCAGCAGCTTAGTCCTAGCGGGAAAAGCGCCGCAGTATTTT. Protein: CASSLVLAGKAPQYF.

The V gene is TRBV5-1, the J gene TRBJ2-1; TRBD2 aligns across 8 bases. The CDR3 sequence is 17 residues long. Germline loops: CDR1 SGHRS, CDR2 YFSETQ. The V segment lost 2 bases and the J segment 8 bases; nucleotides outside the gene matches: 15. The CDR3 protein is CASSFKITSGGIDEQFF. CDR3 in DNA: TGCGCCAGCAGCTTCAAAATAACTAGCGGTGGTATCGATGAGCAGTTCTTC.

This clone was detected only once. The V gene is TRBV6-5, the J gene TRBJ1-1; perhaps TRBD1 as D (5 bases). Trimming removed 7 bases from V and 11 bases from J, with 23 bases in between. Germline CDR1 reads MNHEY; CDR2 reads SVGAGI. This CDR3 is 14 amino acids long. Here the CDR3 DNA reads TGTGCCAGCACCATAACGCAAATGGGGGGGAAGGCTTTCTTT. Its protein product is CASTITQMGGKAFF.